These T cell receptor beta chains were read from a single sample in a study of graft-versus-host responses after intestinal transplantation. Measured with immunoSEQ multiplex PCR; TCRdb has only the in-frame clones, and not every one. The table lists under 50,000 clones, approximately 95% of them singletons. Sequenced here: PBMCs, sampled roughly 780 days after intestinal transplantation. These receptors originate from a human patient who received an intestinal transplant, so some T cells may come from the graft donor. The CDR3 runs from the conserved cysteine through the conserved F or W. The D gene is left open where the match is weak. Size tells how often a clone was seen (once, few, many) or the class of an expanded clone, and some rows leave it out.

clone size	J gene	V gene	D gene	CDR3 protein	CDR3 DNA
NA	TRBJ2-2	TRBV11-3	TRBD1	CASSNRDRGTGELFF	TGTGCCAGCAGCAACCGGGACAGGGGCACCGGGGAGCTGTTTTTT
NA	TRBJ1-3	TRBV2	NA	CASREGHPGNTIYF	TGTGCCAGCAGAGAGGGACACCCTGGAAACACCATATATTTT
NA	TRBJ1-6	TRBV5-1	TRBD1	CASSLAREGATLHF	TGCGCCAGCAGCTTGGCCAGGGAGGGGGCCACCCTCCACTTT
NA	TRBJ1-4	TRBV28	NA	CASSSLWGRGGKGQLNEKLFF	TGTGCCAGCAGTTCCCTCTGGGGGAGAGGGGGGAAAGGTCAACTTAATGAAAAACTGTTTTTT
once	TRBJ1-2	TRBV5-4	NA	CASSVSVGPLVYGGYTF	TGTGCCAGCAGCGTGTCAGTCGGTCCCCTGGTATATGGTGGCTACACCTTC
NA	TRBJ2-1	TRBV18	TRBD2	CASSPELAGTLSRGNEQFF	TGTGCCAGCTCACCTGAGCTAGCGGGAACGCTTTCAAGGGGTAATGAGCAGTTCTTC
NA	TRBJ1-2	TRBV11-2	TRBD1	CASSLADRGNYGYTF	TGTGCCAGCAGCTTAGCGGACAGGGGTAACTATGGCTACACCTTC
NA	TRBJ2-7	TRBV7-9	NA	CASSLGQGGGTLRVLYF	TGTGCCAGCAGTTTAGGACAGGGAGGGGGTACCTTACGAGTACTGTACTTC
NA	TRBJ2-2	TRBV6-5	NA	CASSYLLNTGELFF	TGTGCCAGCAGTTACCTACTGAACACCGGGGAGCTGTTTTTT
NA	TRBJ2-7	TRBV30	TRBD1	CAWNRGSYEQYF	TGTGCCTGGAACAGGGGGAGCTACGAGCAGTACTTC
NA	TRBJ1-5	TRBV6-5	NA	CASSLTPSGNQPQHF	TGTGCCAGCAGTTTGACTCCATCGGGGAATCAGCCCCAGCATTTT
NA	TRBJ1-1	TRBV5-1	NA	CASSLWGAEAFF	TGCGCCAGCAGCCTATGGGGGGCTGAAGCTTTCTTT
NA	TRBJ2-5	TRBV27	TRBD2	CASGIEVGGGKETQYF	TGTGCCAGCGGAATCGAAGTCGGGGGGGGAAAAGAGACCCAGTACTTC